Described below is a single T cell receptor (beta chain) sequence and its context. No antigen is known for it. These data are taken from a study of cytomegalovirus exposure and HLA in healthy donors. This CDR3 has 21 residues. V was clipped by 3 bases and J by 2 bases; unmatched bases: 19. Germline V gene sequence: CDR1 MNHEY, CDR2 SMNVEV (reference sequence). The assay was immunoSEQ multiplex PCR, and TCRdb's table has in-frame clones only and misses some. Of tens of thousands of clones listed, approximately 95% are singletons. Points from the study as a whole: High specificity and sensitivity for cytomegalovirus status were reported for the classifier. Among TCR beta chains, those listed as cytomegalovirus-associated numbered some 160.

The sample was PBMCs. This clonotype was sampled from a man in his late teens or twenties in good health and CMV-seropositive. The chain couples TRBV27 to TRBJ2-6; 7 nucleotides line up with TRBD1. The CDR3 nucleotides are TGTGCCAGCAGTTTTAGGGTAGCTCGGCAGGGGGATAGGACTGGGGCCAACGTCCTGACTTTC. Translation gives CASSFRVARQGDRTGANVLTF.